These T cell receptor beta chains were read from a single sample in a study of beta chain features in type 1 diabetes. The assay was immunoSEQ multiplex PCR, and TCRdb's table has in-frame clones only and misses some. The table includes almost 350,000 clones, 9.3% detected once. Sample: central memory CD4+ T cells from blood. These receptors came from a man aged 25-40 years with type 1 diabetes. Each CDR3 is given with its conserved first and last residue. Fields, in order: clone size, D gene, J gene, V gene, CDR3 protein, CDR3 DNA. The D gene is left open where the match is weak. Not every row has a clone size; where given, it reads once, few, many or a size class.

>NA|NA|TRBJ1-3|TRBV14
CASSPQFGNTIYF
TGTGCCAGCAGCCCACAGTTCGGAAACACCATATATTTT
>few|NA|TRBJ1-2|TRBV15
CATSSSGREDYGYTF
TGTGCCACCAGCAGTTCAGGGAGAGAGGACTATGGCTACACCTTC
>few|NA|TRBJ1-2|TRBV14
CASSQQELVYGYTF
TGTGCCAGCAGCCAACAAGAGCTTGTCTATGGCTACACCTTC
>NA|NA|TRBJ1-4|TRBV7-2
CASSVGTRSNEKLFF
TGTGCCAGCAGCGTAGGGACAAGGTCGAATGAAAAACTGTTTTTT
>few|TRBD1|TRBJ2-7|TRBV30
CAWSADRSYEQYF
TGTGCCTGGAGTGCGGACAGGTCCTACGAGCAGTACTTC
>NA|NA|TRBJ2-5|TRBV6-5
CASRQGWTQYF
TGTGCCAGCAGGCAGGGCTGGACCCAGTACTTC
>NA|NA|TRBJ2-5|TRBV29-1
CSERATEGETQYF
TGCAGCGAACGGGCCACGGAAGGGGAGACCCAGTACTTC
>NA|NA|TRBJ2-1|TRBV7-8
CASSWIRTESYNEQFF
TGTGCCAGCAGCTGGATACGGACAGAGTCCTACAATGAGCAGTTCTTC
>few|TRBD1|TRBJ2-7|TRBV19
CASRDRGVYEQYF
TGTGCCAGTAGGGACAGGGGTGTCTACGAGCAGTACTTC
>few|TRBD1|TRBJ2-2|TRBV7-2
CASSLATGITGELFF
TGTGCCAGCAGCTTAGCGACAGGGATTACCGGGGAGCTGTTTTTT
>NA|NA|TRBJ1-1|TRBV30
CAWNPGWAAFF
TGTGCCTGGAACCCGGGCTGGGCGGCTTTCTTT
>NA|NA|TRBJ2-6|TRBV6-5
CASSYSWGSGANVLTF
TGTGCCAGCAGTTACTCGTGGGGATCTGGGGCCAACGTCCTGACTTTC
>NA|NA|TRBJ2-1|TRBV14
CASSQVLWSEQFF
TGTGCCAGCAGCCAAGTTTTATGGAGTGAGCAGTTCTTC
>few|TRBD2|TRBJ2-1|TRBV29-1
CSVEDPGLAGGPGPNEQFF
TGCAGCGTTGAAGACCCTGGACTAGCGGGGGGGCCGGGCCCCAATGAGCAGTTCTTC
>many|NA|TRBJ1-4|TRBV2
CAAGGAEEKLFF
TGTGCCGCTGGGGGGGCGGAGGAAAAACTGTTTTTT
>few|NA|TRBJ2-5|TRBV4-1
CASSRDWGAGETQYF
TGCGCCAGCAGCCGCGACTGGGGGGCCGGAGAGACCCAGTACTTC
>few|TRBD2|TRBJ2-7|TRBV7-2
CASSVTSGDQYEQYF
TGTGCCAGCAGCGTGACTAGCGGGGACCAATACGAGCAGTACTTC
>NA|NA|TRBJ1-4|TRBV5-6
CASSLGLPNREKLFF
TGTGCCAGCAGCTTGGGATTACCGAACCGGGAAAAACTGTTTTTT
>few|TRBD1|TRBJ1-6|TRBV7-9
CASSSWDSDSPLHF
TGTGCCAGCAGCTCCTGGGACAGTGATTCACCCCTCCACTTT
>few|NA|TRBJ1-1|TRBV4-2
CASSQATGHGDLAFF
TGTGCCAGCAGCCAAGCTACGGGACATGGGGATCTGGCTTTCTTT
>few|NA|TRBJ1-1|TRBV18
CASSPQVRAEAFF
TGTGCCAGCTCACCACAGGTCAGGGCTGAAGCTTTCTTT
>NA|NA|TRBJ2-1|TRBV27
CASSLSPVYNEQFF
TGTGCCAGCAGTTTATCGCCAGTGTACAATGAGCAGTTCTTC
>NA|NA|TRBJ2-5|TRBV9
CASSPRLSHLGETQYF
TGTGCCAGCAGCCCCCGCTTATCGCACCTGGGGGAGACCCAGTACTTC
>few|NA|TRBJ1-6|TRBV6-6
CASSYVGGNLSPLHF
TGTGCCAGCAGTTACGTCGGGGGAAACCTTTCACCCCTCCACTTT
>NA|NA|TRBJ1-3|TRBV28
CASSPGGALGGNTIYF
TGTGCCAGCAGCCCCGGGGGGGCCCTGGGCGGAAACACCATATATTTT
>NA|TRBD1|TRBJ2-5|TRBV2
CASTGDRQETQYF
TGTGCCAGCACTGGGGACAGGCAAGAGACCCAGTACTTC
>few|TRBD1|TRBJ2-2|TRBV29-1
CSGPRPGTGGAGELFF
TGCAGCGGTCCTCGACCCGGGACAGGGGGCGCCGGGGAGCTGTTTTTT
>NA|TRBD1|TRBJ1-1|TRBV6-6
CASSAEGGSTEAFF
TGTGCCAGCAGTGCGGAAGGGGGCTCAACTGAAGCTTTCTTT
>NA|NA|TRBJ2-7|TRBV2
CASSGRGGSSYEQYF
TGTGCCAGCAGTGGACGGGGTGGGAGCTCCTACGAGCAGTACTTC
>NA|NA|TRBJ1-1|TRBV27
CASATWGTAEAFF
TGTGCCAGCGCAACGTGGGGGACGGCTGAAGCTTTCTTT
>few|NA|TRBJ2-3|TRBV7-9
CASSFGDGDTQYF
TGTGCCAGCAGCTTTGGGGATGGGGATACGCAGTATTTT
>NA|NA|TRBJ2-1|TRBV7-2
CASSLGAADNEQFF
TGTGCCAGCAGCCTCGGAGCGGCGGACAATGAGCAGTTCTTC
>NA|NA|TRBJ1-5|TRBV28
CAGQGLGYQPQHF
TGTGCCGGCCAAGGACTAGGGTATCAGCCCCAGCATTTT
>few|TRBD2|TRBJ2-1|TRBV9
CAKTGGGAGEQFF
TGTGCCAAGACTGGCGGGGGGGCTGGTGAGCAGTTCTTC
>NA|NA|TRBJ1-4|TRBV7-2
CASSRTVATNEKLFF
TGTGCCAGCAGCCGGACGGTTGCAACTAATGAAAAACTGTTTTTT
>few|TRBD1|TRBJ2-7|TRBV15
CATSRESLGQGAGEQYF
TGTGCCACCAGCAGAGAAAGTCTAGGACAGGGGGCGGGTGAGCAGTACTTC
>few|NA|TRBJ2-1|TRBV5-4
CASSLALGGIYNEQFF
TGTGCCAGCAGCTTGGCGTTAGGGGGTATCTACAATGAGCAGTTCTTC
>many|NA|TRBJ2-1|TRBV10-3
CAISDFENEQFF
TGTGCCATCAGTGACTTTGAGAATGAGCAGTTCTTC
>few|TRBD2|TRBJ2-3|TRBV5-6
CASSLRWTSGATDTQYF
TGTGCCAGCAGCTTACGATGGACTAGCGGGGCCACAGATACGCAGTATTTT
>NA|TRBD1|TRBJ1-4|TRBV7-2
CASSLGGQGANEKLFF
TGTGCCAGCAGCTTAGGGGGACAGGGGGCTAACGAAAAACTGTTTTTT
>NA|NA|TRBJ2-3|TRBV15
CATSRDRGTRGGGTDTQYF
TGTGCCACCAGCAGAGATCGGGGTACAAGGGGTGGAGGCACAGATACGCAGTATTTT
>NA|NA|TRBJ1-2|TRBV12-5
CASGSYGYTF
TGTGCTAGTGGGTCCTATGGCTACACCTTC